These T cell receptor beta chains were read from a single sample in a study of cytomegalovirus exposure and HLA in healthy donors. Data came from immunoSEQ multiplex PCR; TCRdb stores just in-frame clones and leaves some out. There are roughly 100,000 clones in the sample; around 77% occur only once, and roughly 8.9% lies in the top ten. What was sequenced was PBMCs. Source of these receptors: a male donor in good health and CMV-seropositive. Both conserved end residues are part of each CDR3. D genes are given only for firm matches. A row's size may be missing; if present it is once, few, many or a size class.

J gene	V gene	clone size	D gene	CDR3 protein	CDR3 DNA
TRBJ2-1	TRBV27	NA	TRBD2	CASTDGASGRKGNEQFF	TGTGCCAGCACCGATGGGGCTAGCGGGAGGAAAGGTAATGAGCAGTTCTTC
TRBJ1-2	TRBV9	NA	NA	CASMRGRYGYTF	TGTGCCAGCATGAGAGGGCGATATGGCTACACCTTC
TRBJ2-7	TRBV7-9	NA	NA	CASSLGGESYEQYF	TGTGCCAGCAGCTTAGGGGGAGAATCCTACGAGCAGTACTTC
TRBJ2-7	TRBV6-5	NA	TRBD2	CASSYSVAGAYEQYF	TGTGCCAGCAGTTACTCCGTAGCGGGAGCCTACGAGCAGTACTTC
TRBJ2-1	TRBV5-1	few	TRBD2	CASTRGTSGSRDEQFF	TGCGCCAGCACCAGGGGGACTAGCGGGAGTCGTGATGAGCAGTTCTTC
TRBJ2-1	TRBV7-9	few	NA	CASRVKSGSNEQFF	TGTGCCAGCAGGGTCAAATCCGGGAGCAATGAGCAGTTCTTC
TRBJ2-3	TRBV6-1	few	TRBD2	CASSERVGLQGISGSRDTQYF	TGTGCCAGCAGTGAAAGAGTGGGACTCCAAGGGATAAGCGGGAGTAGAGATACGCAGTATTTT
TRBJ2-5	TRBV30	NA	TRBD2	CAWRAPGGLETQYF	TGTGCCTGGAGGGCCCCGGGGGGGCTCGAGACCCAGTACTTC
TRBJ2-7	TRBV28	NA	NA	CASTQLKPYEQYF	TGTGCCAGCACGCAACTCAAACCCTACGAGCAGTACTTC
TRBJ2-5	TRBV19	NA	TRBD2	CASSILAGGEQETQYF	TGTGCCAGTAGTATATTAGCGGGAGGCGAGCAGGAGACCCAGTACTTC
TRBJ2-5	TRBV5-6	NA	NA	CASSSGGWGGTQYF	TGTGCCAGCAGCTCAGGGGGCTGGGGGGGAACCCAGTACTTC
TRBJ2-2	TRBV7-2	NA	TRBD1	CASSPRQGSSTGELFF	TGTGCCAGCAGCCCCCGACAGGGGAGTAGCACCGGGGAGCTGTTTTTT
TRBJ2-7	TRBV15	NA	TRBD1	CATSRGAGTAYEQYF	TGTGCCACCAGCAGAGGGGCCGGGACAGCCTACGAGCAGTACTTC
TRBJ2-1	TRBV5-5	NA	TRBD2	CASSLAVAGYNEQFF	TGTGCCAGCAGCTTGGCTGTAGCGGGGTACAATGAGCAGTTCTTC
TRBJ1-1	TRBV27	NA	NA	CVSSFFQGSRDTEAFF	TGTGTCAGCAGTTTTTTCCAGGGGTCACGGGACACTGAAGCTTTCTTT
TRBJ2-5	TRBV4-1	NA	NA	CASSPTGLPLEETQYF	TGCGCCAGCAGCCCTACGGGACTGCCCCTTGAGGAGACCCAGTACTTC
TRBJ2-7	TRBV4-1	NA	TRBD2	CASSHTQTSGYGEQYF	TGCGCCAGCAGCCACACCCAGACTAGCGGCTACGGCGAGCAGTACTTC
TRBJ2-5	TRBV28	NA	NA	CASSQIQRVETQYF	TGTGCCAGCAGTCAAATTCAGCGGGTAGAGACCCAGTACTTC
TRBJ2-5	TRBV2	NA	TRBD2	CASSTRVQRGETQYF	TGTGCCAGCAGTACCCGGGTTCAGCGGGGGGAGACCCAGTACTTC
TRBJ1-2	TRBV7-9	NA	NA	CASSLREGINGYTF	TGTGCCAGCAGCTTAAGGGAGGGAATAAATGGCTACACCTTC
TRBJ2-5	TRBV7-9	few	NA	CASSLSLQGGETQYF	TGTGCCAGCAGCCTAAGCCTACAGGGTGGAGAGACCCAGTACTTC
TRBJ2-2	TRBV18	NA	NA	CASSPSLANTGELFF	TGTGCCAGCTCACCGTCACTAGCGAACACCGGGGAGCTGTTTTTT
TRBJ2-6	TRBV5-8	NA	NA	CASSLYGTGANVLTF	TGTGCCAGCAGCTTGTACGGGACTGGGGCCAACGTCCTGACTTTC
TRBJ1-1	TRBV19	NA	TRBD1	CASRLNPTGEAEAFF	TGTGCCAGTAGACTAAACCCAACAGGGGAGGCTGAAGCTTTCTTT
TRBJ2-5	TRBV5-1	NA	TRBD2	CASSLGRGKETQYF	TGCGCCAGCTCCCTGGGGAGGGGAAAAGAGACCCAGTACTTC
TRBJ2-1	TRBV4-2	NA	NA	CASSQVGGNEQFF	TGTGCCAGCAGCCAAGTAGGGGGCAATGAGCAGTTCTTC
TRBJ2-7	TRBV5-1	few	NA	CASSLMGPPREEQYF	TGCGCCAGCAGCTTGATGGGACCCCCCCGGGAGGAGCAGTACTTC
TRBJ2-3	TRBV7-8	NA	NA	CASSFLAPGAADTQYF	TGTGCCAGCAGCTTCCTAGCTCCGGGAGCAGCAGATACGCAGTATTTT
TRBJ2-1	TRBV14	NA	TRBD2	CASSRLAASYNEQFF	TGTGCCAGCAGCCGACTAGCGGCCTCCTACAATGAGCAGTTCTTC
TRBJ2-6	TRBV7-6	NA	NA	CASSLEGGITGGANVLTF	TGTGCCAGCAGCTTAGAGGGCGGGATAACGGGTGGGGCCAACGTCCTGACTTTC
TRBJ2-3	TRBV7-9	NA	NA	CASSLAPSVSTDTQYF	TGTGCCAGCAGCTTAGCCCCTAGCGTTAGCACAGATACGCAGTATTTT
TRBJ2-3	TRBV19	NA	TRBD1	CASRRTGGADTQYF	TGTGCCAGTAGGAGGACAGGGGGGGCAGATACGCAGTATTTT
TRBJ2-3	TRBV12-5	NA	NA	CASGPPEHTDTQYF	TGTGCTAGTGGTCCCCCGGAGCACACAGATACGCAGTATTTT
TRBJ2-7	TRBV7-6	few	TRBD1	CASSSRTGGYEQYF	TGTGCCAGCAGCTCCCGGACAGGGGGCTACGAGCAGTACTTC
TRBJ2-1	TRBV7-9	NA	TRBD2	CASSPGGTSVNNEQFF	TGTGCCAGCAGCCCCGGGGGGACTAGCGTGAACAATGAGCAGTTCTTC
TRBJ2-7	TRBV9	NA	NA	CASSLLAEDLYEQYF	TGTGCCAGCAGCCTACTAGCAGAAGACCTCTACGAGCAGTACTTC
TRBJ2-7	TRBV7-9	NA	TRBD2	CASSLGTSGRGSYEQYF	TGTGCCAGCAGCTTAGGGACTAGCGGGAGGGGGTCCTACGAGCAGTACTTC
TRBJ1-1	TRBV6-1	NA	NA	CASSERPPPRDTEAFF	TGTGCCAGCAGTGAGAGGCCGCCGCCGAGGGACACTGAAGCTTTCTTT
TRBJ2-7	TRBV11-3	NA	NA	CASSYLGQGPYEQYF	TGTGCCAGCAGCTACCTTGGGCAGGGGCCCTACGAGCAGTACTTC
TRBJ2-7	TRBV9	few	NA	CASSVGPDGDYEQYF	TGTGCCAGCAGCGTAGGTCCTGACGGAGACTACGAGCAGTACTTC
TRBJ1-2	TRBV28	NA	NA	CASSPIGGYGYTF	TGTGCCAGCAGTCCCATCGGGGGCTATGGCTACACCTTC
TRBJ2-1	TRBV11-3	NA	NA	CASSLAGSPPYNEQFF	TGTGCCAGCAGCTTGGCCGGGTCCCCCCCTTACAATGAGCAGTTCTTC
TRBJ2-7	TRBV5-4	NA	TRBD1	CASSLEPGTGSYEQYF	TGTGCCAGCAGCTTGGAGCCGGGGACAGGTTCCTACGAGCAGTACTTC
TRBJ2-3	TRBV4-1	NA	NA	CASSHRSGYTDTQYF	TGCGCCAGCAGCCATCGTAGCGGTTACACAGATACGCAGTATTTT
TRBJ2-7	TRBV28	NA	NA	CASSSGYEQYF	TGTGCCAGCAGTTCAGGCTACGAGCAGTACTTC
TRBJ2-7	TRBV2	NA	NA	CATGRYEQYF	TGTGCCACAGGGAGGTACGAGCAGTACTTC
TRBJ2-1	TRBV29-1	NA	TRBD2	CSGSGLAGVRDEQFF	TGCAGCGGTTCCGGTCTAGCGGGAGTGCGGGATGAGCAGTTCTTC
TRBJ2-3	TRBV9	few	NA	CASSVVGFAADTQYF	TGTGCCAGCAGCGTAGTTGGTTTCGCGGCAGATACGCAGTATTTT
TRBJ2-7	TRBV6-5	NA	NA	CASSTNYEQYF	TGTGCCAGCAGCACAAACTACGAGCAGTACTTC
TRBJ1-2	TRBV19	NA	NA	CASSTRGANYGYTF	TGTGCCAGTAGTACAAGGGGTGCTAACTATGGCTACACCTTC
TRBJ2-3	TRBV11-2	NA	NA	CASSLEGSELDTQYF	TGTGCCAGCAGCTTAGAGGGCTCAGAGTTGGATACGCAGTATTTT
TRBJ1-3	TRBV6-5	NA	NA	CASSRDFNSGNTIYF	TGTGCCAGCAGTCGGGACTTCAACTCTGGAAACACCATATATTTT
TRBJ2-5	TRBV10-3	NA	NA	CAISESDRQETQYF	TGTGCCATCAGTGAGTCAGACAGGCAAGAGACCCAGTACTTC
TRBJ2-5	TRBV5-5	NA	TRBD2	CASSLDLAGGNGETQYF	TGTGCCAGCAGCCTGGATCTAGCGGGAGGGAATGGGGAGACCCAGTACTTC
TRBJ2-1	TRBV29-1	NA	TRBD1	CIISRGQGNDEQFF	TGCATCATCTCCCGGGGACAGGGTAACGATGAGCAGTTCTTC